This T cell receptor (beta chain) was recovered during a study of cytomegalovirus exposure and HLA in healthy donors. PCR employed 60 Vbeta and 13 Jbeta primers. Assay used: immunoSEQ multiplex PCR; TCRdb lists only in-frame clones, some missing. The table shows 200,000 to 250,000 clones, with around 80% occurring only once. The CDR3 covers 12 residues. V was clipped by 2 bases and J by 10 bases, with 9 bases between them. Germline values: CDR1 ENHRY, CDR2 SYGVKD. The receptor comes from a boy between 2 and 10 years old in good health and CMV-seronegative. The specimen sequenced was PBMCs. V and J are TRBV10-3 and TRBJ2-1, with D unresolved. The CDR3 DNA follows: TGTGCCATCAGTGAGGTTGGGCCGGAGCAGTTCTTC. It translates to CAISEVGPEQFF.